Listed here are 22 T cell receptor beta chains from one sample, sequenced in a study of blood T cell repertoires in COVID-19. Only in-frame clones appear in the TCRdb table, and some are missing; sequencing was by immunoSEQ multiplex PCR. The sample lists about 93,000 clones, 75% to 90% occurring once. Sequenced material: peripheral blood. These receptors all stem from a human donor with active COVID-19. The donor label of this sample is uncertain.

The rearrangement joins TRBV29-1 to TRBJ2-7; TRBD2 is a possible D gene (7 bases). In germline, CDR1 is SQVTM, CDR2 ANQGSEA. Trimming removed 4 bases at V and 6 bases at J, with 19 bases between. CDR3 length equals 14 residues. CDR3 nucleotide sequence: TGCAGCGTTGTGGCGAGGGGGGGCATCAGCGAGCAGTACTTC. Protein product: CSVVARGGISEQYF.

The chain employs TRBV7-2 and TRBJ1-1, with 8 bases that match TRBD1. The V segment lost 0 bases and the J segment 5 bases; nucleotides outside the gene matches: 5. Germline lookup yields CDR1 SGHTA and CDR2 FQGNSA. This CDR3 is 15 amino acids long. The DNA of the CDR3 is TGTGCCAGCAGCTTAGCGACAGGGGCGGCGACTGAAGCTTTCTTT. Its protein product is CASSLATGAATEAFF.

Only a few counts were recorded for this clone. The chain combines TRBV19 with TRBJ1-5; 9 bases map to TRBD1. From germline, CDR1 is LNHDA and CDR2 SQIVND (reference sequence). This CDR3 contains 17 residues. Losses at the gene ends were 4 bases for V and 1 base for J; bases not matched to a gene: 8. CDR3 sequence (DNA): TGTGCCAGTAGTAACAACAGGGGGCGTTTGAGCAATCAGCCCCAGCATTTT. Amino acid sequence: CASSNNRGRLSNQPQHF. The full variable domain, rest sourced from reference TRBV19 and TRBJ1-5, is DGGITQSPKYLFRKEGQNVTLSCEQNLNHDAMYWYRQDPGQGLRLIYYSQIVNDFQKGDIAEGYSVSREKKESFPLTVTSAQKNPTAFYLCASSNNRGRLSNQPQHFGDGTRLSIL.

V is TRBV4-3 and J is TRBJ1-2; D may be TRBD1 (6 bases). This CDR3 is 14 amino acids long. Between the trimmed V and J ends, which lost 3 bases and 7 bases, there was a span of 15 bases. Per the germline V gene, CDR1 is LGHNA and CDR2 is YSLEER. CDR3 in DNA: TGCGCCAGCAGCCATGATCTCCACAGGGTTGGCTACACCTTC. Translation: CASSHDLHRVGYTF.

This chain uses TRBV5-4 with TRBJ2-7; TRBD2 matches at 12 bases. The J segment lost 1 base and the V segment lost 0 bases, leaving 5 bases of the junction unmatched. The CDR3 covers 17 residues. CDR1 is SGHNT, CDR2 YYREEE, per germline (reference sequence). DNA for the CDR3: TGTGCCAGCAGCTTGGAAACACTAGCGGGGGGTTCCTACGAGCAGTACTTC. It translates to CASSLETLAGGSYEQYF.

This chain links TRBV9 with TRBJ2-7; weak D call: TRBD2 (5 bases). Between the trimmed V and J ends, which lost 2 bases and 5 bases, there was a span of 14 bases. The CDR3 has 14 amino acids. Germline CDR1 reads SGDLS; CDR2 reads YYNGEE. The CDR3 spells CASSVEGLSDEQYF. The CDR3 DNA is TGTGCCAGCAGCGTTGAGGGTCTTTCCGACGAGCAGTACTTC.

V gene TRBV29-1 combines with J gene TRBJ1-2; D may be TRBD1 (6 bases). The CDR3 is 11 residues long. CDR1 is SQVTM and CDR2 is ANQGSEA in the germline V gene. This CDR3 is CIGQGSYGYTF. CDR3 DNA sequence: TGCATCGGGCAGGGGAGCTATGGCTACACCTTC.

This clone was counted a few times. V usage is TRBV3-1 (or the pseudogene TRBV3-2) and J usage is TRBJ2-2, with TRBD2 identical over 10 bases. The CDR3 spans 16 residues. The ends lost 2 bases at V and 2 bases at J; junction bases unmatched: 2. Germline CDR1 reads LGHDT; CDR2 reads YNNKEL (reference sequence). The CDR3 nucleotides are TGTGCCAGCAGCCAACTAGCGGGGGCCAACACCGGGGAGCTGTTTTTT. This encodes CASSQLAGANTGELFF.

The chain is built from TRBV12-3 or TRBV12-4 and TRBJ1-6; D might be TRBD1 (6 bases). Trimming pared 5 bases from V and 9 bases from J, leaving 11 bases between. This CDR3 has 13 amino acids. CDR3 sequence reads: CASSRQDASPLHF. CDR3 DNA: TGTGCCAGCAGTAGACAGGACGCTTCACCCCTCCACTTT.

The chain combines TRBV5-1 with TRBJ2-5, with D perhaps TRBD1 (6 bases). Germline CDR1 SGHRS, CDR2 YFSETQ. Trimming shortened V by 6 bases and J by 4 bases, and 16 bases separated the two germline ends. The CDR3 consists of 14 residues. The CDR3 DNA sequence: TGCGCCAGCAACCTGAGGGGGAGCACAGAGACCCAGTACTTC. It specifies CASNLRGSTETQYF.

This clone is a singleton in its sample. The genes are TRBV28 and TRBJ1-2; D may be TRBD1 (6 bases). CDR3 length: 15 residues. The germline V and J ends were trimmed by 6 bases and 7 bases, with 21 bases remaining between them. Germline CDR1 reads MDHEN; CDR2 reads SYDVKM. The CDR3 reads CASSRASGTHLGYTF. The CDR3 DNA sequence: TGTGCCAGCAGCCGAGCCTCCGGGACACATCTTGGCTACACCTTC.

The chain carries TRBV2 and TRBJ1-1; 11 positions agree with TRBD1. Trimming cost V 4 bases and J 5 bases; bases outside gene matches: 18. The CDR3 spans 19 residues. The germline gives CDR1 SNHLY, CDR2 FYNNEI. In nucleotides, the CDR3 is TGTGCCAGCAGTGTATGGACAGGGGGCAACAAAGGGGGTGGAACTGAAGCTTTCTTT. Amino acid sequence: CASSVWTGGNKGGGTEAFF.

The V gene is TRBV27, the J gene TRBJ1-1, with D unclear. The CDR3 runs 14 residues. CDR1 and CDR2 from the germline V gene are MNHEY and SMNVEV (reference sequence). V was clipped by 7 bases and J by 1 base, with 13 bases between them. The CDR3 reads CASIGIRRNTEAFF. The CDR3 DNA reads as TGTGCCAGCATCGGGATCAGAAGGAACACTGAAGCTTTCTTT.

This clone was seen only a few times. The V gene is TRBV7-9, the J gene TRBJ1-1; TRBD1 matches 7 bases. Losses at the gene ends were 5 bases for V and 6 bases for J; bases not matched to a gene: 12. The germline gives CDR1 SEHNR, CDR2 FQNEAQ (reference sequence). There are 15 residues in the CDR3. The CDR3 DNA is TGTGCCAGCAGCCGAGAAACAGGGGTAGTTGCTGAAGCTTTCTTT. The encoded protein is CASSRETGVVAEAFF. The complete variable domain, with remaining parts taken from reference TRBV7-9 and TRBJ1-1, reads DTGVSQNPRHKITKRGQNVTFRCDPISEHNRLYWYRQTLGQGPEFLTYFQNEAQLEKSRLLSDRFSAERPKGSFSTLEIQRTEQGDSAMYLCASSRETGVVAEAFFGQGTRLTVV.

CDR3 residues: CASREHGFDTEAFF. The CDR3 DNA follows: TGTGCCAGCAGAGAACACGGGTTCGACACTGAAGCTTTCTTT. The gene calls are TRBV25-1 and TRBJ1-1; D uncertain. The CDR3 has 14 amino acids. CDR1 is MGHDK, CDR2 SYGVNS, per germline. The V end was cut by 6 bases, the J end by 3 bases, with 14 bases between.

This clone was seen just once. The chain uses TRBV27 and TRBJ1-6; TRBD1 aligns across 7 bases. Germline values: CDR1 MNHEY, CDR2 SMNVEV (reference sequence). This CDR3 spans 15 amino acids. V lost 6 bases to trimming and J lost 7 bases; unmatched junction nucleotides: 9. In DNA, the CDR3 is TGTGCCAGCAGCCCAACGACAGGGCCAAATTCACCCCTCCACTTT. Residues: CASSPTTGPNSPLHF.

The rearrangement uses TRBV5-8 and TRBJ2-5; 10 bases fit TRBD1. Germline V gene data show CDR1 as SGHTS and CDR2 as YDEGEE. CDR3 length: 16 residues. V was clipped by 4 bases and J by 1 base; unmatched bases: 7. The CDR3 region has the DNA TGTGCCAGCAGCGAGGGGACAGGGGCCCTCCAAGAGACCCAGTACTTC. Translated, it gives CASSEGTGALQETQYF.

This clone showed up just once. The chain uses TRBV18 and TRBJ1-5; weak D call: TRBD1 (5 bases). V was pared by 6 bases and J by 7 bases, with 16 bases between. CDR1 and CDR2 (germline): KGHSH, LQKENI. The CDR3 is 14 amino acids. As DNA, the CDR3 is TGTGCCAGCTCCGGATCCCGGGGGGAGCAGCCCCAGCATTTT. It is translated as CASSGSRGEQPQHF.

The chain is built from TRBV19 and TRBJ1-4; D is perhaps TRBD1 (5 bases). V was pared by 6 bases and J by 4 bases, with 12 bases between. CDR3 length: 14 amino acids. Per the germline V gene, CDR1 is LNHDA and CDR2 is SQIVND (reference sequence). CDR3 sequence reads: CASREGLLNEKLFF. CDR3 sequence (DNA): TGTGCCAGTAGGGAGGGACTGCTTAATGAAAAACTGTTTTTT.

The chain joins TRBV29-1 to TRBJ1-3, with D hard to call. V was shortened by 2 bases and J by 0 bases, with 8 bases between the two germline ends. The V gene's germline CDR1 is SQVTM and CDR2 ANQGSEA. The CDR3 spans 14 residues. CDR3 sequence reads: CSVELPDSGNTIYF. In DNA, the CDR3 is TGCAGCGTTGAATTGCCAGACTCTGGAAACACCATATATTTT.

This sequence joins TRBV18 and TRBJ1-6; D is unresolved. Germline V CDR1 and CDR2: KGHSH, LQKENI. V was cut by 3 bases and J by 7 bases, with 13 bases left in between. CDR3 length: 15 residues. In nucleotides, the CDR3 is TGTGCCAGCTCACCTGTCAGGAAGTCGAATTCACCCCTCCACTTT. Translation: CASSPVRKSNSPLHF.

This chain connects TRBV6-6 to TRBJ2-7; TRBD1 agrees at 8 bases. Germline CDR1 MNHNY, CDR2 SVGAGI (reference sequence). Unmatched junction bases numbered 3, after V lost 6 bases and J lost 5 bases. The CDR3 runs to 12 residues. The CDR3 protein is CASRGQDHEQYF. As DNA, the CDR3 is TGTGCCAGCAGGGGACAGGACCACGAGCAGTACTTC.